The table lists the clone carrying this T cell receptor beta chain with a few counts. V lost 3 bases, J lost 11 bases, and 17 bases lay in between. The CDR3 sequence is 13 residues long. CDR1 is MNHEY and CDR2 is SVGEGT in the germline V gene. These data originate in a study of T-cell reconstitution after alpha-beta-depleted transplantation in children. Preparation of the TCRbeta library involved a method that used unique molecular identifiers. Each CDR3 protein gets one entry after TCRdb re-called the PCR reads with MiXCR. This table has some 590,000 distinct CDR3 sequences, about 10% appearing once.

The sequencing used PBMCs from the stem cell graft donor, collected from the stem cell graft. The receptor was derived from a human donor who donated a stem cell graft to a child with acute myeloid leukemia. The chain has TRBV6-2 or TRBV6-3 and TRBJ2-7, with D perhaps TRBD2 (5 bases). In DNA form, the CDR3 reads TGTGCCAGCAGTTATTACGACTCCGTCGGGGAGTACTTC. The encoded protein is CASSYYDSVGEYF.